The TCR beta chain under discussion was sequenced for a study of CD8 T cells in Susac syndrome. CDR3 length: 17 amino acids. The V segment lost 0 bases and the J segment 1 base; nucleotides outside the gene matches: 8. The germline V gene encodes CDR1 LNHDA and CDR2 SQIVND (reference sequence). TCR beta sequencing was performed on blood CD8+ and CD4+ T cells. Relapsing-remitting disease, either stable or active, was present in the treatment-naive patients who were the multiple sclerosis controls. CD8+ and CD4+ T cells were negatively isolated; TEMRA cells were FACS-enriched. Study observations and caveats: By the study's own acknowledgment, its TCR sequencing and HLA analysis included relatively few individuals.

Roughly 0.45 to 1 ug RNA was reverse transcribed with random hexamers. MiXCR was run by TCRdb on the immunoSEQ multiplex PCR reads, yielding one entry per CDR3 protein. This table has around 200,000 distinct CDR3 sequences, more than 85% appearing once. For this clonotype: As yet, its antigen is unknown.

The sequence derives from a human donor with multiple sclerosis. This chain links TRBV19 with TRBJ1-1, with 7 bases fitting TRBD1. Sequences were obtained from CD8+ T cells from PBMCs. In nucleotides, the CDR3 is TGTGCCAGTAGTATAGATACCCCCGGGACAGCGAACACTGAAGCTTTCTTT. This encodes CASSIDTPGTANTEAFF.